This T cell receptor beta chain was obtained from a study of CD8 T cells in Susac syndrome. This clonotype was observed once. Sequencing of TCR beta drew on CD8+ and CD4+ T cells from blood. The multiple sclerosis control group consisted of treatment-naive patients whose relapsing-remitting disease, which was either stable or active, fulfilled revised McDonald criteria. The authors negatively isolated CD8+ and CD4+ T cells and FACS-enriched TEMRA cells. When the RNA was reverse transcribed, random hexamers were used with an input of about 0.5 to 1 ug. TCRdb reanalysed the immunoSEQ multiplex PCR reads using MiXCR and keeps one entry per CDR3 protein. The table has over 150,000 distinct CDR3 sequences, 90% to 95% seen once. The sample was CD4+ T cells from PBMCs. The sequence derives from a human donor with multiple sclerosis.

The CDR3 DNA sequence: TGTGCCAGCAGCCAAGATCTTAACGGGGTCACGGGAGAGCAGTACTTC. Amino acids: CASSQDLNGVTGEQYF. The genes are TRBV3-1 and TRBJ2-7, with D possibly matching TRBD2 (5 bases). The ends were cut back, 0 bases at V and 7 bases at J, with 19 bases in the middle. The CDR3 runs 16 residues. Germline assignment: CDR1 LGHDT and CDR2 YNNKEL (reference sequence).